This T cell receptor (beta chain) was sequenced during a study of cytomegalovirus exposure and HLA in healthy donors. The PCR was carried out with 60 Vbeta primers and 13 Jbeta primers. TCRdb's table, derived via immunoSEQ multiplex PCR, lists solely in-frame clones and lacks some. The sample contains 150,000 to 200,000 clones, roughly three quarters of which appear only once. The germline gives CDR1 SGHRS, CDR2 YFSETQ. There are 19 residues in the CDR3. Trimming stripped 1 base from V and 1 base from J, with 20 bases between. The receptor was derived from a man aged 35 to 55 in good health and CMV-seropositive. The sample comprised PBMCs. This chain uses TRBV5-1 with TRBJ2-2; the D gene is possibly TRBD2 (7 bases). CDR3 sequence (DNA): TGCGCCAGCAGCTTGCGGGGGGCCACGCCCACCATGAACACCGGGGAGCTGTTTTTT. Translated: CASSLRGATPTMNTGELFF.